This record concerns one TCR beta chain sequence. The antigen is not known. The data originate from a study of Graves' ophthalmopathy and Graves' hyperthyroidism. In the study overall: Peripheral blood sampling occurred at initial diagnosis, before any treatment. Findings and limits, study-wide: A model of 13 signatures distinguished ophthalmopathy from stable hyperthyroidism at around 91% sensitivity and 81.08% specificity.

RNA transcripts yielded amplified TCR beta CDR3 regions. HTBI-primed first-round RT-PCR preceded second-round multiplex PCR. TCRdb analysed the multiplex PCR reads with MiXCR anew, one entry per CDR3 protein. This sample has roughly 700,000 distinct CDR3 sequences; around 40% occur once, and the top ten carry 44%. It was on clinical symptoms, serum thyroxine, TRAb, thyroid ultrasound and orbital computed tomography that diagnosis relied. PBMCs originated in about 10 ml of fresh peripheral blood. In germline, CDR1 is KGHDR, CDR2 SFDVKD. The CDR3 loop spans 15 amino acids. Trimming removed 5 bases from V and 7 bases from J; junction bases left unmatched: 10.

The specimen was peripheral blood. The sequence came from an adult man with Graves' ophthalmopathy. The J gene is TRBJ1-5, the V gene TRBV24-1, with TRBD1 matching 7 bases. The DNA for the CDR3 is TGTGCCACCAGTGCTCAGGGGGGGGATGGGCAGCCCCAGCATTTT. Translating gives CATSAQGGDGQPQHF.